Listed here is a single T cell receptor (beta chain). The sample comes from a study of control samples from healthy donors and cancer patients. Data came from immunoSEQ multiplex PCR; TCRdb stores just in-frame clones and leaves some out. The sample contains 100,000 to 150,000 clones, over 75% of which appear only once. The specimen sequenced was blood. The clonotype was recovered from a man aged 40-49 years in good health.

CDR3 in amino acids: CASSPTGQDYGYTF. The CDR3 nucleotides are TGCGCCAGCAGCCCGACAGGCCAAGACTATGGCTACACCTTC. V gene TRBV4-1 combines with J gene TRBJ1-2, with D perhaps matching TRBD1 (6 bases). V dropped 4 bases and J dropped 3 bases, with 12 bases sitting between them. The CDR3 covers 14 residues. The germline V gene has CDR1 MGHRA and CDR2 YSYEKL.